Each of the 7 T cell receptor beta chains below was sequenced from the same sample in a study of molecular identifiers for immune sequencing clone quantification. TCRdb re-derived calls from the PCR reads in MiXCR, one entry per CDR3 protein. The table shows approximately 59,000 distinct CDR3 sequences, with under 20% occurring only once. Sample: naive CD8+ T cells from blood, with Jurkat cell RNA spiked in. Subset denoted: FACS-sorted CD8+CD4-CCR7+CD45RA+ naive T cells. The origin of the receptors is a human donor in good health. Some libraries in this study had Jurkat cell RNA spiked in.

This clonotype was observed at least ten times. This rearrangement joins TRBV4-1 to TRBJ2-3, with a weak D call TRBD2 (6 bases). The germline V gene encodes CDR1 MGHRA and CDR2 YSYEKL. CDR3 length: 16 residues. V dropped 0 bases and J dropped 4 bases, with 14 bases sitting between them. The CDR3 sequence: CASSQETGVPPDTQYF. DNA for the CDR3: TGCGCCAGCAGCCAAGAAACGGGAGTTCCCCCAGATACGCAGTATTTT.

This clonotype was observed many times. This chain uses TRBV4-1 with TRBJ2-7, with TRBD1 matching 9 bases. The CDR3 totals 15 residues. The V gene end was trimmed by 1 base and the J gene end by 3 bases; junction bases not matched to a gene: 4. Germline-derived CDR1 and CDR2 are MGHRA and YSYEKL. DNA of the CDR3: TGCGCCAGCAGCCAAGGGACAGGGGCTAACTACGAGCAGTACTTC. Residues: CASSQGTGANYEQYF.

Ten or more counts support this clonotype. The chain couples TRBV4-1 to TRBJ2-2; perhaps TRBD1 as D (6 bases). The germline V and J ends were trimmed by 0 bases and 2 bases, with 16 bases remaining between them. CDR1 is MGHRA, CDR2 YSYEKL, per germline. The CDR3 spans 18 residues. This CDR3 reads CASSQDSQDSLNTGELFF. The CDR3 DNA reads TGCGCCAGCAGCCAAGATAGCCAGGACAGTCTAAACACCGGGGAGCTGTTTTTT.

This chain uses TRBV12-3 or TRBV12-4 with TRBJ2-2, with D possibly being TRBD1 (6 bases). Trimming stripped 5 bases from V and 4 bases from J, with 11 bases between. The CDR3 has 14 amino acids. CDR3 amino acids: CASSLIGGTGELFF. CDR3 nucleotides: TGTGCCAGCAGTCTAATAGGGGGCACCGGGGAGCTGTTTTTT.

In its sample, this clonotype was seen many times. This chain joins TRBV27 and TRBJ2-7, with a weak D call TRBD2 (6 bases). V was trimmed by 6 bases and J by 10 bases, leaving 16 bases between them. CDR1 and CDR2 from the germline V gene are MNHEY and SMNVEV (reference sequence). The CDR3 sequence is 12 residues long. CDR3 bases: TGTGCCAGCAGCCTCGGGGGTACGAAACAGTACTTC. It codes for CASSLGGTKQYF.

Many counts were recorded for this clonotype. The CDR3 DNA follows: TGCAGTGCTAGAGACTTAGCGGGAGCGTTCTACGAGCAGTACTTC. The encoded protein is CSARDLAGAFYEQYF. V gene TRBV20-1 combines with J gene TRBJ2-7; TRBD2 aligns across 9 bases. Trimming cost V 0 bases and J 3 bases; bases outside gene matches: 6. Germline V gene data show CDR1 as DFQATT and CDR2 as SNEGSKA (reference sequence). The CDR3 is made up of 15 amino acids.

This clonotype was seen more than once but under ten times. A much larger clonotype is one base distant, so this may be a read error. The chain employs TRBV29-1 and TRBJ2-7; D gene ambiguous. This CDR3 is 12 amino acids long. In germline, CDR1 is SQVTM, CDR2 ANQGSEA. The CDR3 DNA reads TGCAGCGCTGAAGACCGGGCCTACGAGCAGTACTTC. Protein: CSAEDRAYEQYF.